This T cell receptor (beta chain) originates from a study of blood T cell repertoires in COVID-19. TCRdb's table, derived via immunoSEQ multiplex PCR, lists solely in-frame clones and lacks some. The table has 98,000 or so clones, about 88% seen once. The sample was peripheral blood. The sequence was obtained from a human donor in a cohort sampled during active COVID-19.

CDR3 DNA sequence: TGTGCCAGCAGTGGAGCGAGCGGGAGGATGAACGAGCAGTACTTC. Amino acid sequence: CASSGASGRMNEQYF. V usage is TRBV2 and J usage is TRBJ2-7; 9 bases map to TRBD2. Germline V gene lookup returns CDR1 SNHLY and CDR2 FYNNEI. The CDR3 totals 15 residues. V lost 4 bases to trimming and J lost 5 bases; unmatched junction nucleotides: 9. The full variable domain, rest sourced from reference TRBV2 and TRBJ2-7, is EPEVTQTPSHQVTQMGQEVILRCVPISNHLYFYWYRQILGQKVEFLVSFYNNEISEKSEIFDDQFSVERPDGSNFTLKIRSTKLEDSAMYFCASSGASGRMNEQYFGPGTRLTVT.